This T cell receptor (beta chain) derives from a study of radiation and T cells in renal cell carcinoma. The wider study: Nephrectomy followed 15 Gy stereotactic body radiation by 4 weeks.

CDR3 size: 14 residues. Germline V gene data show CDR1 as WNHNN and CDR2 as SYGVQD (reference sequence). The V gene lost 6 bases and the J gene lost 4 bases, with 13 bases spanning the gap. Broader study findings: No pretreatment tumor biopsies were available for baseline clonotypes.

Libraries were prepared by immunoSEQ multiplex PCR; TCRdb keeps only in-frame clonotypes and omits some of them. The repertoire holds approximately 140,000 clones, with less than 85% as singletons. The time point: baseline pretreatment blood. Described treatment: 15 Gy SBRT to primary tumor, nephrectomy 4 weeks later. Radiation-treated patients gave blood at baseline, week 2 and week 4. A word on this clone: Its antigen is unidentified.

This clonotype was obtained from a woman in her fifties or sixties with renal cell carcinoma. The sequences come from blood, collected from a patient whose treatment included radiotherapy and nephrectomy. The chain has TRBV10-1 and TRBJ1-3, with D possibly matching TRBD1 (6 bases). The CDR3 bases are TGCGCCAGCAGCCCTACAGGGCCCGGAAACACCATATATTTT. Its protein is CASSPTGPGNTIYF.